One sample yielded the 18 T cell receptor beta chains listed below, sequenced in a study of blood T cell repertoires in COVID-19. The protocol was immunoSEQ multiplex PCR, while the TCRdb copy is restricted to in-frame clones and leaves out a portion. Of roughly 290,000 clones in the sample, approximately 84% were seen once. Sequencing used peripheral blood. All receptors come from a person aged 65 to 85 with COVID-19, enrolled during active disease.

J is TRBJ1-6 and V is TRBV10-3; 7 nucleotides line up with TRBD1. Germline V gene data show CDR1 as ENHRY and CDR2 as SYGVKD. The CDR3 has 13 amino acids. With 10 bases clipped from V and 8 bases from J, the junction kept 8 bases outside the gene matches. The CDR3 loop reads CATLDRNDSPLHF. In nucleotides, the CDR3 is TGTGCCACCTTGGACAGGAACGATTCACCCCTCCACTTT.

This chain joins TRBV28 and TRBJ2-2, with 11 bases lining up with TRBD1. The germline gives CDR1 MDHEN, CDR2 SYDVKM. Trimming took 8 bases from V and 6 from J; bases not matched to a gene: 11. This CDR3 spans 16 amino acids. CDR3 nucleotides: TGTGCCAGCGGCTGGACAGGGGGCTTCACGGCCGGGGAGCTGTTTTTT. Translated: CASGWTGGFTAGELFF.

The chain recombines TRBV5-4 with TRBJ2-7; 8 bases agree with TRBD1. The V and J ends lost 4 bases and 4 bases, in that order; junction bases with no gene match: 10. Germline CDR1 is SGHNT and CDR2 is YYREEE (reference sequence). This CDR3 has 15 residues. The CDR3 nucleotides read TGTGCCAGCAGCCTAGGGACAGGAGAAAGGTACGAGCAGTACTTC. Protein product: CASSLGTGERYEQYF.

This clone was picked up one time. V and J are TRBV18 and TRBJ2-6, with D uncertain. CDR1 and CDR2 (germline): KGHSH, LQKENI. This CDR3 spans 15 amino acids. Trimming took off 2 bases at V and 0 bases at J, with 5 bases between the two ends. CDR3 protein: CASSPVNSGANVLTF. For the CDR3, the DNA is TGTGCCAGCTCACCAGTAAACTCTGGGGCCAACGTCCTGACTTTC.

This clone was detected a few times. The gene calls are TRBV30 and TRBJ1-2, with TRBD1 identical over 11 bases. Trimming removed 3 bases from V and 4 bases from J; junction bases left unmatched: 10. The CDR3 totals 16 residues. The germline V gene has CDR1 GTSNPN and CDR2 SVGIG (reference sequence). Here the CDR3 reads CAWRPKGTGGVYGYTF. In DNA, the CDR3 is TGTGCCTGGAGGCCTAAAGGGACAGGGGGAGTCTATGGCTACACCTTC.

The rearrangement links TRBV5-1 to TRBJ1-4; maybe TRBD1 (6 bases). The CDR3 is made up of 14 amino acids. Germline V gene data show CDR1 as SGHRS and CDR2 as YFSETQ. V lost 4 bases and J 5 bases, leaving 12 bases between the germline ends. CDR3 region: CASSQGKTNEKLFF. For the CDR3, the DNA is TGCGCCAGCAGCCAGGGGAAAACAAATGAAAAACTGTTTTTT.

V usage is TRBV28 and J usage is TRBJ2-7, with TRBD2 identical over 7 bases. V shed 10 bases and J 2 bases; nucleotides not matched to a gene: 5. Germline V gene data show CDR1 as MDHEN and CDR2 as SYDVKM. This CDR3 is 12 amino acids long. CDR3 region: CATTGLTYEQYF. The CDR3 DNA sequence: TGTGCCACCACGGGACTAACCTACGAGCAGTACTTC.

The gene calls are TRBV28 and TRBJ2-2, with 8 bases identical to TRBD2. The germline V gene has CDR1 MDHEN and CDR2 SYDVKM. The CDR3 contains 14 residues. J was trimmed by 6 bases and V by 8 bases; bases with no gene match: 8. The CDR3 DNA sequence: TGTGCCAGCTTTGTATCGCGGGGGGCCGGGGAGCTGTTTTTT. This translates into CASFVSRGAGELFF.

The chain is built from TRBV7-2 and TRBJ2-3, with 12 bases that match TRBD2. This CDR3 contains 16 residues. The trim removed 5 bases at V and 5 bases at J, leaving 8 bases unmatched. Germline V gene lookup returns CDR1 SGHTA and CDR2 FQGNSA. The CDR3 spells CASSPRTSGVVDTQYF. In DNA form, the CDR3 reads TGTGCCAGCAGCCCGAGGACTAGCGGGGTGGTAGATACGCAGTATTTT. Together with reference TRBV7-2 and TRBJ2-3, the CDR3 gives the full variable domain: GAGVSQSPSNKVTEKGKDVELRCDPISGHTALYWYRQSLGQGLEFLIYFQGNSAPDKSGLPSDRFSAERTGGSVSTLTIQRTQQEDSAVYLCASSPRTSGVVDTQYFGPGTRLTVL.

V gene TRBV7-2 combines with J gene TRBJ2-3; TRBD2 matches 10 bases. CDR3 size: 16 residues. Germline assignment: CDR1 SGHTA and CDR2 FQGNSA. V trimming: 0 bases; J trimming: 7 bases; junction bases outside the gene matches: 7. CDR3 DNA: TGTGCCAGCAGCTTAGCGCGGGCTAGCGGGGGTTATACGCAGTATTTT. It yields the protein CASSLARASGGYTQYF.

This chain connects TRBV14 to TRBJ2-5, with D unclear. The CDR3 totals 16 residues. The germline V gene has CDR1 SGHDN and CDR2 FVKESK. The ends were cut back, 3 bases at V and 7 bases at J, with 21 bases in the middle. The CDR3 coding sequence is TGTGCCAGCAGCCAGGGTACAGCCCCCCGGCGTAGGACCCAGTACTTC. Its translation: CASSQGTAPRRRTQYF.

The CDR3 sequence is CASSYSTGSNTEAFF. In DNA form, the CDR3 reads TGTGCCAGCAGTTACTCCACAGGGTCGAACACTGAAGCTTTCTTT. This rearrangement joins TRBV6-5 to TRBJ1-1, with D maybe TRBD1 (6 bases). The CDR3 covers 15 residues. Germline CDR1 reads MNHEY; CDR2 reads SVGAGI. V was pared by 0 bases and J by 1 base, with 9 bases between.

This clone was observed once. J is TRBJ1-2 and V is TRBV5-6; possible D gene TRBD1, 5 bases. This CDR3 comprises 14 residues. Germline values: CDR1 SGHDT, CDR2 YYEEEE. V gave up 2 bases and J gave up 7 bases, with 15 bases separating them. The CDR3 is CASSFFRGMGGYTF. DNA of the CDR3: TGTGCCAGCAGCTTTTTTAGGGGTATGGGTGGCTACACCTTC.

The rearrangement joins TRBV7-2 to TRBJ1-1; D is unclear. The CDR3 is made up of 12 amino acids. Germline CDR1 reads SGHTA; CDR2 reads FQGNSA. The V end was cut by 5 bases, the J end by 1 base, with 5 bases between. The CDR3 loop reads CASSIWNTEAFF. CDR3 coding DNA: TGTGCCAGCAGCATCTGGAACACTGAAGCTTTCTTT.

This chain links TRBV27 with TRBJ1-4; 9 bases are a match to TRBD1. CDR3 size: 15 residues. Germline CDR1 is MNHEY and CDR2 is SMNVEV (reference sequence). After removal of 6 bases from V and 0 bases from J, the junction contained 2 bases not matched to a gene. DNA for the CDR3: TGTGCCAGCAGGGACAGGGGAGCAACTAATGAAAAACTGTTTTTT. This translates into CASRDRGATNEKLFF.

This clone showed up just once. The gene calls are TRBV27 and TRBJ1-1; no clear D. This CDR3 is 14 amino acids long. Germline CDR1 and CDR2: MNHEY and SMNVEV (reference sequence). V shed 2 bases and J shed 1 base, with 8 bases lying between them. Here the CDR3 DNA reads TGTGCCAGCAGTTTAACAAGAAAGAACACTGAAGCTTTCTTT. Residues: CASSLTRKNTEAFF.

The genes are TRBV7-6 and TRBJ2-5; 7 bases fit TRBD1. After removal of 4 bases from V and 2 bases from J, the junction contained 1 base not matched to a gene. The CDR3 contains 13 residues. CDR1 and CDR2 from the germline V gene are SGHVS and FNYEAQ. DNA of the CDR3: TGTGCCAGCAGCTCACAGGGGCAAGAGACCCAGTACTTC. Translated: CASSSQGQETQYF.

In DNA, the CDR3 is TGTGCCAGCACCCTGGCGGGAGTAGCCAACGAGCAGTACTTC. Protein sequence: CASTLAGVANEQYF. The rearrangement links TRBV28 to TRBJ2-7, with 7 bases that match TRBD2. V gave up 7 bases and J gave up 5 bases; unmatched junction bases: 11. Germline lookup yields CDR1 MDHEN and CDR2 SYDVKM. This CDR3 has 14 amino acids.